The clone carrying this T cell receptor (beta chain) was seen only once. Its specificity is not known. The data were obtained in a study of cytomegalovirus exposure and HLA in healthy donors. Findings and caveats of the study: Listed as cytomegalovirus-associated were more than 150 TCR beta chains. Some V segments, TRBV6-2 and TRBV6-3 among them, were indistinguishable and were therefore excluded.

The V and J ends lost 5 bases and 3 bases respectively, with 10 bases between them. CDR3 size: 13 residues. Germline assignment: CDR1 MRHNA and CDR2 SNTAGT. The PCR used 60 Vbeta and 13 Jbeta primers. Produced via immunoSEQ multiplex PCR; TCRdb's table is partial and in-frame only. The sample holds some 130,000 clones, 70% to 80% seen once. The chain couples TRBV6-4 to TRBJ1-1; no clear D gene. Specimen: PBMCs. This clonotype was obtained from a man aged 30 to 45 in good health and CMV-seronegative. The CDR3 DNA sequence: TGTGCCAGCAGTCATCAACGGGACACTGAAGCTTTCTTT. Protein sequence: CASSHQRDTEAFF.